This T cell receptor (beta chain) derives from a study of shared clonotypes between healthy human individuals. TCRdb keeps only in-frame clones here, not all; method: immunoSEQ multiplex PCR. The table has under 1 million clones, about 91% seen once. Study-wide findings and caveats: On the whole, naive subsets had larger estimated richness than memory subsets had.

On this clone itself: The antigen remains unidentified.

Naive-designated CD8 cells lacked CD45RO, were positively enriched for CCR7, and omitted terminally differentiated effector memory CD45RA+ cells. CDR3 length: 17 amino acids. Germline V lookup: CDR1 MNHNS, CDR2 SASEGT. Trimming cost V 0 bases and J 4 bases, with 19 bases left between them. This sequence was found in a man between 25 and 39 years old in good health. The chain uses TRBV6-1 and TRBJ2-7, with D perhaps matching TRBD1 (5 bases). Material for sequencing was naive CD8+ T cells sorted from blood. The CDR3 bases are TGTGCCAGCAGTGAAGCACAGGCCCACCTCCCTCGGTACGAGCAGTACTTC. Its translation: CASSEAQAHLPRYEQYF.